These T cell receptor beta chains were read from a single sample in a study of OX40 agonist ivuxolimab in advanced cancers. Method: immunoSEQ multiplex PCR; TCRdb's copy keeps in-frame clones and lacks some. The top ten clones hold 2% to 2.5% of a sample with 65,000 to 75,000 clones, 85% of them seen once. The material sequenced was CD4+ or CD8+ T cells sorted from blood, taken in a trial of the OX40 agonist ivuxolimab. Receptors originate from an adult with an advanced solid tumor such as melanoma, head and neck, liver or kidney cancer. The CDR3 runs from the conserved cysteine through the conserved F or W. The order of the fields is J gene, V gene, D gene, clone size, CDR3 protein, CDR3 DNA. A D gene is named only where the DNA matches it firmly. Size values are once, few and many counts, or a class for expanded clones, and some rows have none.

>TRBJ2-7|TRBV11-2|TRBD2|NA
CASSFLGTSSYEQYF
TGTGCCAGCAGCTTCCTCGGGACTAGCTCCTACGAGCAGTACTTC
>TRBJ2-7|TRBV20-1|NA|NA
CSAKTDAEQYF
TGCAGTGCTAAGACAGATGCGGAGCAGTACTTC
>TRBJ1-6|TRBV7-3|NA|NA
CASSLSGKGALHF
TGTGCCAGCAGCTTAAGCGGCAAAGGGGCCCTCCACTTT
>TRBJ1-3|TRBV7-2|TRBD1|NA
CASSRTGSGNTIYF
TGTGCCAGCAGCCGGACAGGCTCTGGAAACACCATATATTTT
>TRBJ2-7|TRBV27|NA|once
CASSLSSDPSYEQYF
TGTGCCAGCAGTTTAAGTAGCGACCCGTCCTACGAGCAGTACTTC
>TRBJ2-7|TRBV18|TRBD1|NA
CASSSRDRGERPF
TGTGCCAGCTCATCCCGGGACAGGGGCGAAAGGCCCTTC
>TRBJ2-1|TRBV7-9|NA|NA
CASSLQDSEQFF
TGTGCCAGCAGCCTTCAGGACAGCGAGCAGTTCTTC
>TRBJ1-2|TRBV28|NA|few
CASSPPRAEYYGYTF
TGTGCCAGCAGTCCTCCCCGGGCGGAATACTATGGCTACACCTTC
>TRBJ2-1|TRBV18|TRBD1|NA
CASSRDRASYNEQFF
TGTGCCAGCTCACGCGACAGGGCCTCCTACAATGAGCAGTTCTTC
>TRBJ2-5|TRBV9|TRBD2|NA
CASSVAGGPETQYF
TGTGCCAGCAGCGTGGCGGGGGGCCCAGAGACCCAGTACTTC
>TRBJ2-2|TRBV9|NA|NA
CASSVAVTGTDTGELFF
TGTGCCAGCAGCGTAGCTGTAACAGGCACCGACACCGGGGAGCTGTTTTTT
>TRBJ2-1|TRBV5-1|NA|NA
CASSSQLSNEQFF
TGCGCCAGCAGCTCCCAGCTCTCGAATGAGCAGTTCTTC
>TRBJ1-2|TRBV5-6|NA|NA
CASSLAAGHSYGYTF
TGTGCCAGCAGCCTCGCCGCGGGACACAGCTATGGCTACACCTTC
>TRBJ2-7|TRBV20-1|NA|NA
CSAGQLGVF
TGCAGTGCTGGCCAGCTTGGGGTATTC
>TRBJ2-3|TRBV18|TRBD2|once
CASSAGTSGDTQYF
TGTGCCAGCTCGGCCGGGACTAGCGGAGATACGCAGTATTTT
>TRBJ2-3|TRBV5-6|TRBD1|NA
CASSHGTGGSTDTQYF
TGTGCCAGCAGCCACGGGACAGGGGGAAGCACAGATACGCAGTATTTT
>TRBJ1-4|TRBV30|NA|few
CAWSGEGREKLFF
TGTGCCTGGAGTGGAGAGGGGAGGGAAAAACTGTTTTTT
>TRBJ2-3|TRBV28|TRBD2|few
CASSPPGLAGVGTQYF
TGTGCCAGCAGCCCCCCAGGACTAGCGGGAGTTGGCACGCAGTATTTT
>TRBJ2-1|TRBV2|TRBD1|NA
CASRRTGGNYNEQFF
TGTGCCAGCAGAAGGACAGGGGGCAACTACAATGAGCAGTTCTTC
>TRBJ1-2|TRBV19|NA|NA
CASSIDPAGAYGYTF
TGTGCCAGTAGTATAGATCCGGCAGGGGCCTATGGCTACACCTTC
>TRBJ2-1|TRBV7-2|NA|NA
CASSLGPYNEQFF
TGTGCCAGCAGCTTAGGACCGTACAATGAGCAGTTCTTC
>TRBJ2-2|TRBV30|NA|NA
CAWSPDGAGELFF
TGTGCCTGGAGTCCCGATGGGGCCGGGGAGCTGTTTTTT
>TRBJ1-1|TRBV6-1|NA|NA
CASRKDNMNTEAFF
TGTGCCAGCAGGAAAGACAACATGAACACTGAAGCTTTCTTT
>TRBJ2-5|TRBV19|TRBD1|few
CASSIGWTGGGETQYF
TGTGCCAGTAGTATAGGATGGACAGGGGGCGGTGAGACCCAGTACTTC
>TRBJ2-7|TRBV19|TRBD1|NA
CASTRYRGSDEQYF
TGTGCCAGTACCCGGTACAGGGGTAGTGACGAGCAGTACTTC
>TRBJ1-2|TRBV28|NA|NA
CASRPGTFVGYTF
TGTGCCAGCAGGCCCGGGACATTTGTGGGCTACACCTTC
>TRBJ2-2|TRBV10-1|NA|once
CASSGVGAGELFF
TGCGCCAGCAGTGGCGTTGGGGCCGGGGAGCTGTTTTTT
>TRBJ2-1|TRBV6-5|NA|NA
CASSYLSGSYNEQFF
TGTGCCAGCAGTTATCTTAGCGGCTCCTACAATGAGCAGTTCTTC
>TRBJ2-3|TRBV5-4|TRBD1|once
CASSLPGGGTDTQYF
TGTGCCAGCAGCTTGCCAGGGGGCGGAACAGATACGCAGTATTTT
>TRBJ2-1|TRBV28|TRBD1|NA
CASRRTGNNEQFF
TGTGCCAGCAGGAGGACAGGTAACAATGAGCAGTTCTTC
>TRBJ2-5|TRBV28|NA|once
CASMVRGRREQYF
TGTGCCAGCATGGTTCGGGGGCGCAGAGAGCAGTACTTC
>TRBJ1-1|TRBV11-2|TRBD1|NA
CASSYRGSGTEAFF
TGTGCCAGCAGCTACAGGGGTAGCGGCACTGAAGCTTTCTTT
>TRBJ2-6|TRBV5-5|NA|NA
CASSLITSGANVLTF
TGTGCCAGCAGTTTGATAACCTCTGGGGCCAACGTCCTGACTTTC
>TRBJ2-5|TRBV15|TRBD1|NA
CATSRDPGQGLETQYF
TGTGCCACCAGCAGAGATCCAGGACAGGGCTTAGAGACCCAGTACTTC
>TRBJ1-1|TRBV18|NA|NA
CASSLRAGMREAFF
TGTGCCAGCTCACTCCGAGCAGGGATGAGAGAAGCTTTCTTT
>TRBJ2-3|TRBV11-3|NA|NA
CASSLGQKDTQYF
TGTGCCAGCAGCTTGGGACAAAAAGATACGCAGTATTTT
>TRBJ2-3|TRBV29-1|NA|NA
CSSGPSTDTQYF
TGCAGCTCTGGCCCTAGCACAGATACGCAGTATTTT
>TRBJ2-2|TRBV5-4|TRBD2|NA
CASSWGGTANTGELFF
TGTGCCAGCAGCTGGGGAGGGACCGCGAACACCGGGGAGCTGTTTTTT
>TRBJ2-3|TRBV29-1|NA|NA
CSVGGQADTQYF
TGCAGCGTTGGGGGGCAGGCGGATACGCAGTATTTT
>TRBJ1-1|TRBV28|TRBD1|NA
CASSPTGVHTEAFF
TGTGCCAGCAGCCCAACAGGGGTTCACACTGAAGCTTTCTTT